Below, 19 T cell receptor beta chains from the same sample are listed, as sequenced in a study of patients and donors after allogeneic stem cell transplantation. TCRdb called the RT-PCR reads again in MiXCR, with one record for every CDR3 protein. The table includes hundreds of thousands of distinct CDR3 sequences, around an eighth detected once. The sequencing sample was made of blood, either unsorted or a sorted T cell fraction (not recorded which). These receptors came from a human donor who was either an allogeneic HSCT recipient or a stem cell or donor lymphocyte infusion donor (not recorded which). It is not recorded whose cells these are; they may come from a transplant donor.

This clonotype was recorded many times. The V gene is TRBV5-4, the J gene TRBJ2-1, with TRBD2 as a possible D gene (5 bases). Trimming left V 3 bases short and J 7 bases short, with 14 bases between. This CDR3 has 14 amino acids. Germline V gene data show CDR1 as SGHNT and CDR2 as YYREEE (reference sequence). The CDR3 region has the DNA TGTGCCAGCAGCTCGGTGGAGGTTGGGAATGAGCAGTTCTTC. Its translation is CASSSVEVGNEQFF.

The chain uses TRBV4-3 and TRBJ1-2, with D maybe TRBD1 (5 bases). V shed 0 bases and J shed 2 bases, with 19 bases lying between them. This CDR3 is 18 amino acids long. Germline CDR1 reads LGHNA; CDR2 reads YSLEER. In DNA form, the CDR3 reads TGCGCCAGCAGCCAAGATCTTGATGGTGTCGGGGGGAACTATGGCTACACCTTC. It translates to CASSQDLDGVGGNYGYTF.

Comment on this clonotype: It is unclear where the CDR3 begins or ends on the DNA, so no DNA is shown, and the CDR3 is as TCRdb lists it. V and J are TRBV12-3 or TRBV12-4 and TRBJ2-2; the D call in the table, TRBD1, was not verified against the DNA. A total of 15 residues make up the CDR3, ends included. The CDR3 sequence is CASSSDWDPGELFFF.

This clonotype was picked up a small number of times. The DNA for the CDR3 is TGTGCCAGCAGCTTAAAGGGACTAGCGGGAGGAAGATTTGAGCAGTTCTTC. This sequence encodes CASSLKGLAGGRFEQFF. The V and J genes are TRBV7-9 and TRBJ2-1; 15 bases are shared with TRBD2. After removal of 2 bases from V and 9 bases from J, the junction contained 8 bases not matched to a gene. The CDR3 consists of 17 residues. The germline V gene encodes CDR1 SEHNR and CDR2 FQNEAQ (reference sequence).

This clonotype occurred many times. This chain uses TRBV9 with TRBJ1-2; D possibly corresponds to TRBD1 (5 bases). This CDR3 is 16 amino acids long. The germline gives CDR1 SGDLS, CDR2 YYNGEE. Between the trimmed V and J ends, which lost 0 bases and 2 bases, there was a span of 14 bases. CDR3 nucleotides: TGTGCCAGCAGCGTAGATGGGGGGAACCCAAACTATGGCTACACCTTC. Protein: CASSVDGGNPNYGYTF. Combining the CDR3 with reference TRBV9 and TRBJ1-2 gives the whole variable domain DSGVTQTPKHLITATGQRVTLRCSPRSGDLSVYWYQQSLDQGLQFLIQYYNGEERAKGNILERFSAQQFPDLHSELNLSSLELGDSALYFCASSVDGGNPNYGYTFGSGTRLTVV.

The chain recombines TRBV15 with TRBJ2-1; 11 bases are shared with TRBD1. Germline V gene data show CDR1 as LNHNV and CDR2 as YYDKDF (reference sequence). J lost 8 bases, V lost 1 base, and 4 bases had no gene match. CDR3 length: 15 amino acids. The CDR3 DNA reads as TGTGCCACCAGCAGAGGGGGGACAGGGGGTCATGAGCAGTTCTTC. Protein sequence: CATSRGGTGGHEQFF.

This chain connects TRBV4-2 to TRBJ1-1; TRBD1 might be the D (5 bases). This CDR3 is 15 amino acids long. V was pared by 3 bases and J by 4 bases, with 15 bases between. The germline V gene encodes CDR1 LGHNA and CDR2 YNFKEQ. The CDR3 region has the DNA TGTGCCAGCAGCCACCCGGGGGGGGAGTCCACTGAAGCTTTCTTT. It translates to CASSHPGGESTEAFF.

The chain carries TRBV7-9 and TRBJ2-1; 13 nucleotides line up with TRBD2. With 5 bases clipped from V and 8 bases from J, the junction kept 9 bases outside the gene matches. The CDR3 loop spans 16 amino acids. Per the germline V gene, CDR1 is SEHNR and CDR2 is FQNEAQ (reference sequence). The CDR3 protein is CASSQTSGRPHYEQFF. CDR3 coding DNA: TGTGCCAGCAGCCAGACTAGCGGGAGGCCCCACTATGAGCAGTTCTTC.

This clonotype has just a few counts. The rearrangement joins TRBV7-9 to TRBJ2-2; TRBD2 aligns across 7 bases. This CDR3 is 13 amino acids long. After removal of 5 bases from V and 7 bases from J, the junction contained 4 bases not matched to a gene. Looked up from germline, CDR1 is SEHNR and CDR2 is FQNEAQ (reference sequence). CDR3 DNA: TGTGCCAGCAGCCCGGGCGGGAGCGGGGAGCTGTTTTTT. This gives the protein CASSPGGSGELFF.

As to this clonotype: One end of the junction fails to match germline, which may point to a read error. The chain uses TRBV7-9 and TRBJ2-6, with D perhaps being TRBD1 or TRBD2 (5 bases each). The CDR3 has 14 residues. Germline CDR1 SEHNR, CDR2 FQNEAQ (reference sequence). The CDR3 spells CASSSYSGGNVLTF. For the CDR3, the DNA is TGTGCCAGCAGCTCCTATTCTGGGGGCAACGTCCTGACTTTC.

This clonotype was seen more than once but under ten times. This chain joins TRBV10-3 and TRBJ2-7; TRBD1 agrees at 8 bases. Looked up from germline, CDR1 is ENHRY and CDR2 is SYGVKD. Trimming took 6 bases from V and 2 from J; bases not matched to a gene: 6. This CDR3 comprises 14 residues. The CDR3 protein is CAISKGQGTYEQYF. As DNA, the CDR3 is TGTGCCATCAGCAAAGGACAGGGCACCTACGAGCAGTACTTC.

This clonotype was counted between two and nine times. This chain links TRBV5-1 with TRBJ2-7, with D hard to call. There are 13 residues in the CDR3. Germline V gene lookup returns CDR1 SGHRS and CDR2 YFSETQ. The V end was cut by 0 bases, the J end by 3 bases, with 7 bases between. Here the CDR3 reads CASSLGLIYEQYF. In nucleotides, the CDR3 is TGCGCCAGCAGCTTGGGATTAATCTACGAGCAGTACTTC.

The V call is TRBV3-1, the J call TRBJ1-6; tentatively, D is TRBD1 (5 bases). Trimming shortened V by 1 base and J by 7 bases, and 11 bases separated the two germline ends. Germline loops: CDR1 LGHDT, CDR2 YNNKEL (reference sequence). This CDR3 contains 15 residues. This CDR3 reads CASSQGQRGNSPLHF. CDR3 DNA sequence: TGTGCCAGCAGCCAAGGTCAGAGGGGAAATTCACCCCTCCACTTT. Drawing the rest from reference TRBV3-1 and TRBJ1-6, the complete variable domain is DTAVSQTPKYLVTQMGNDKSIKCEQNLGHDTMYWYKQDSKKFLKIMFSYNNKELIINETVPNRFSPKSPDKAHLNLHINSLELGDSAVYFCASSQGQRGNSPLHFGNGTRLTVT.

This clonotype showed up just a few times. The V gene is TRBV9, the J gene TRBJ1-2, with D unresolved. Germline CDR1 and CDR2: SGDLS and YYNGEE. The V and J ends lost 0 bases and 6 bases respectively, with 9 bases between them. The CDR3 runs 13 residues. DNA for the CDR3: TGTGCCAGCAGCGTAGTCCTGGGAAATGGCTACACCTTC. Protein product: CASSVVLGNGYTF.

This rearrangement joins TRBV12-3 or TRBV12-4 to TRBJ2-2; weak D call: TRBD1 (6 bases). The CDR3 is 13 residues long. The V end was cut by 6 bases, the J end by 5 bases, with 10 bases between. CDR3 sequence: CASSVTGTGELFF. DNA for the CDR3: TGTGCCAGCAGCGTCACAGGGACCGGGGAGCTGTTTTTT.

This clonotype turned up a few times. V gene TRBV7-2 combines with J gene TRBJ1-2; 7 bases line up with TRBD1. Germline values: CDR1 SGHTA, CDR2 FQGNSA. Trimming took 5 bases from V and 3 from J; bases not matched to a gene: 6. The CDR3 is 14 residues long. The CDR3 DNA reads TGTGCCAGCAGCCCGCGGGACAGCCACTATGGCTACACCTTC. It encodes CASSPRDSHYGYTF.

This clonotype was found many times. The chain links TRBV12-3 or TRBV12-4 to TRBJ2-2, with unresolved D. V was cut by 4 bases and J by 6 bases, with 6 bases left in between. CDR3 length: 12 amino acids. CDR3 sequence reads: CASSYWAGELFF. The DNA for the CDR3 is TGTGCCAGCAGTTATTGGGCCGGGGAGCTGTTTTTT.

V is TRBV24-1 and J is TRBJ2-5, with D hard to call. The length of the CDR3 is 17 residues. Germline CDR1 KGHDR, CDR2 SFDVKD. V was trimmed by 3 bases and J by 5 bases, leaving 21 bases between them. The CDR3 DNA is TGTGCCACCAGTGATCCGGACCCTAGAGTACCCCGGGAGACCCAGTACTTC. Protein sequence: CATSDPDPRVPRETQYF.

This clonotype was found a few times. The chain carries TRBV30 and TRBJ2-2; the match to TRBD2 covers 13 bases. The CDR3 loop spans 13 amino acids. The germline CDR1 and CDR2 sequences are GTSNPN and SVGIG (reference sequence). CDR3 in DNA: TGTGCTTTAGGACTAGCGGGAGCCGGGGAGCTGTTTTTT. This sequence encodes CALGLAGAGELFF.